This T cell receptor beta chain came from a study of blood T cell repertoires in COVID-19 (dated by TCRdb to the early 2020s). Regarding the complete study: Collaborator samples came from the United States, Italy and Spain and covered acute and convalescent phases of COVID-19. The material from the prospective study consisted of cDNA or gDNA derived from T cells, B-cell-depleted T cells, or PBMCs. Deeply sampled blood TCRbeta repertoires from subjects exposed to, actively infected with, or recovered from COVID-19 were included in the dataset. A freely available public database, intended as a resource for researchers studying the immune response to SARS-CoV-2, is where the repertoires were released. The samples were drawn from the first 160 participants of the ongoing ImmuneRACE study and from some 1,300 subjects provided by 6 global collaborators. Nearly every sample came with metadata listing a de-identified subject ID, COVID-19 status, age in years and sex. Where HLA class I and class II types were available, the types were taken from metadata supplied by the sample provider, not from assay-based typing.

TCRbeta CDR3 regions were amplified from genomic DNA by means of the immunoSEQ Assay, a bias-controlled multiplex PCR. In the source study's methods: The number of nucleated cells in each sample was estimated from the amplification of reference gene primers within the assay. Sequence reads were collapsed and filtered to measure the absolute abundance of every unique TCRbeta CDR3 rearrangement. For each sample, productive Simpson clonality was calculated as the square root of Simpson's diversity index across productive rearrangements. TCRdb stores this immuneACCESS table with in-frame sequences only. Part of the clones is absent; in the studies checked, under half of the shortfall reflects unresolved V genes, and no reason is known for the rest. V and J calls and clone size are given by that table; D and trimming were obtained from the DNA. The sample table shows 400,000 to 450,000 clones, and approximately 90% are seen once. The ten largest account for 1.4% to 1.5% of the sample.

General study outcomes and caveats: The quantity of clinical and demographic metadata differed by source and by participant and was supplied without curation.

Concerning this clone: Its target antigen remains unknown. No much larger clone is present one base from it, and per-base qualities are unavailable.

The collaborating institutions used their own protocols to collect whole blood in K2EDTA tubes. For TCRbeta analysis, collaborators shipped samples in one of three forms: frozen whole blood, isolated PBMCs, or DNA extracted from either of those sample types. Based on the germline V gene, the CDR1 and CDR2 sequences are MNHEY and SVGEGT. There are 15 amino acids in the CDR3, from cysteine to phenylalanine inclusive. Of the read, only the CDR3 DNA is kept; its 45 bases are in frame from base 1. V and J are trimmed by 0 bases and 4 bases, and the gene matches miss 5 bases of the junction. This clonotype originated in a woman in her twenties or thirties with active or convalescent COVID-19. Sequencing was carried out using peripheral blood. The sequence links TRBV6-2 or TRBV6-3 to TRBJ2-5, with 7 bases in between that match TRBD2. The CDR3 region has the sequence CASSYSTSAGETQYF. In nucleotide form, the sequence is TGTGCCAGCAGTTACTCAACTAGCGCGGGAGAGACCCAGTACTTC.